The 5 T cell receptor beta chains in this list originate from one sample, sequenced in a study of blood T cell repertoires in COVID-19. Sequencing was performed with immunoSEQ multiplex PCR; in TCRdb, only in-frame clones are kept and a portion is missing. The sample shows approximately 210,000 clones, around 84% of them seen only once. The sequenced material came from PBMCs or T cells enriched from blood (not recorded which). The receptors stem from a man younger than 40 with acute COVID-19.

The sample holds a few counts of this clone. This chain uses TRBV6-1 with TRBJ2-5, with 8 bases that match TRBD2. The V gene's germline CDR1 is MNHNS and CDR2 SASEGT. The length of the CDR3 is 15 residues. The J segment lost 5 bases and the V segment lost 3 bases, leaving 8 bases of the junction unmatched. CDR3 sequence (DNA): TGTGCCAGCAGTGACACGGGGGGGCGGAGGGAGACCCAGTACTTC. Its translation is CASSDTGGRRETQYF.

This clone was seen only once. The CDR3 region has the DNA TGTGCCAGCAGCCAGGGGGCTACGGGTAATTCACCCCTCCACTTT. Amino acid sequence: CASSQGATGNSPLHF. The rearrangement uses TRBV3-1 (or the pseudogene TRBV3-2) and TRBJ1-6; D may be TRBD1 (6 bases). This CDR3 spans 15 amino acids. Trimming removed 3 bases at V and 6 bases at J, with 12 bases between. Per the germline V gene, CDR1 is LGHDT and CDR2 is YNNKEL (reference sequence).

This sequence joins TRBV16 and TRBJ1-1; a possible D gene is TRBD1 (5 bases). CDR3 length: 15 amino acids. Germline-derived CDR1 and CDR2 are KGHSY and FQNENV. Trimming pared 0 bases from V and 0 bases from J, leaving 8 bases between. The CDR3 coding sequence is TGTGCCAGCAGCCAATCCCCAGGGCTGAACACTGAAGCTTTCTTT. It translates to CASSQSPGLNTEAFF.

This chain connects TRBV9 to TRBJ2-3; 7 nucleotides align to TRBD2. Germline values: CDR1 SGDLS, CDR2 YYNGEE. V gave up 0 bases and J gave up 4 bases; unmatched junction bases: 5. The CDR3 is 15 amino acids. The CDR3 region is CASSVAPGGADTQYF. CDR3 sequence (DNA): TGTGCCAGCAGCGTAGCCCCTGGGGGGGCAGATACGCAGTATTTT.

The J gene is TRBJ1-4, the V gene TRBV2; D possibly corresponds to TRBD1 (6 bases). The CDR3 is 15 residues long. The V end lost 5 bases, the J end lost 4 bases, and 14 bases lay between the germline ends. Germline loops: CDR1 SNHLY, CDR2 FYNNEI. DNA for the CDR3: TGTGCCAGCAGTTTCACAGGGATCTATAATGAAAAACTGTTTTTT. Its translation is CASSFTGIYNEKLFF.